This TCR beta chain was captured in a study of T-cell memory formation after mild COVID-19. General observations from the study: Second-wave clones with a day 37 peak had unconfirmed SARS-CoV-2 specificity. Day 15 to 85 contracting clones showed balanced CD4/CD8; day 15 to 37 expanders favored CD4+.

5'RACE with constant-segment primers built TCRalpha and TCRbeta cDNA libraries with UMIs. Each CDR3 protein gets one entry after TCRdb re-called the 5' RACE reads with MiXCR. The sample lists 150,000 or so distinct CDR3 sequences, around 27% seen once, with roughly a quarter in the top ten. Worth noting for this clonotype: What it recognizes is unknown.

CDR3 size: 13 residues. V was pared by 5 bases and J by 4 bases, with 9 bases between. The germline gives CDR1 SEHNR, CDR2 FQNEAQ (reference sequence). The receptor was derived from an adult woman who had mild COVID-19 (a few samples of this study predate the infection). Cell type and time point are not known. Sequencing used PBMCs or a T cell subset sorted from them (not recorded which). This chain connects TRBV7-9 to TRBJ1-5; D remains unclear. CDR3 DNA sequence: TGTGCCAGCAGCGGTCAGTTTAATCAGCCCCAGCATTTT. It yields the protein CASSGQFNQPQHF.